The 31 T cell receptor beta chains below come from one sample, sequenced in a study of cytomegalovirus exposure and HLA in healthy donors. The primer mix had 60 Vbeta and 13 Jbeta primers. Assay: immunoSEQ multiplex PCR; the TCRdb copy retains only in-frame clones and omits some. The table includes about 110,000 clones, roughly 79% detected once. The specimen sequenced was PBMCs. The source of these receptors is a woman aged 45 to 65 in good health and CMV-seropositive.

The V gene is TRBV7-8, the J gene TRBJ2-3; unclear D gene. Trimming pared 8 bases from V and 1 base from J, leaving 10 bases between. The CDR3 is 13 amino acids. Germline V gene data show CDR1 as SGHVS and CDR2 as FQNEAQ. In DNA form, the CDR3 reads TGTGCCAGCGGCCCTGAGGGCACAGATACGCAGTATTTT. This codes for CASGPEGTDTQYF.

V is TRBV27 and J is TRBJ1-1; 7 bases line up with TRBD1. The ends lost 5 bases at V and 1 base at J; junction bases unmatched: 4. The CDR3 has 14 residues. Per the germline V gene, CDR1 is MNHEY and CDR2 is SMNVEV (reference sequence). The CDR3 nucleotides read TGTGCCAGCAGTGCGGGACAGCCGAACACTGAAGCTTTCTTT. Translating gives CASSAGQPNTEAFF.

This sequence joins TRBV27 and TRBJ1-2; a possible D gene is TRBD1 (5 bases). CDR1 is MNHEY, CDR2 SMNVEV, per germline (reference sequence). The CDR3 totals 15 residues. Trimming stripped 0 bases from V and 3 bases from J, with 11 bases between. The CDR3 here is CASSLSAGGDYGYTF. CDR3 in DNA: TGTGCCAGCAGTTTATCTGCGGGGGGAGACTATGGCTACACCTTC.

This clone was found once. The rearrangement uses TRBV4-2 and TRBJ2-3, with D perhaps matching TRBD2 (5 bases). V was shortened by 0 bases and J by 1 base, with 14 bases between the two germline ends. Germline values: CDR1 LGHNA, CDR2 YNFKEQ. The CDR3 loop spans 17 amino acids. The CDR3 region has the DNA TGTGCCAGCAGCCAAGATGTGCTAGCTAAGGGCACAGATACGCAGTATTTT. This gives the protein CASSQDVLAKGTDTQYF.

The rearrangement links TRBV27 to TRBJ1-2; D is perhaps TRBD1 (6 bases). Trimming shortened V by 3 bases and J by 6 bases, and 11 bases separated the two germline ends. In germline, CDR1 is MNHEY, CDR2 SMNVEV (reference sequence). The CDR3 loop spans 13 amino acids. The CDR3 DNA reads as TGTGCCAGCAGTTTCGCAGGGGAGAATGGCTACACCTTC. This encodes CASSFAGENGYTF.

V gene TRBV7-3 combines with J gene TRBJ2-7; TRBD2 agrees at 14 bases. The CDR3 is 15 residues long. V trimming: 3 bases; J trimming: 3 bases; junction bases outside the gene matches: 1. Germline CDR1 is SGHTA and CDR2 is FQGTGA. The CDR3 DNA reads TGTGCCAGCAGCTTGGGACTAGCGGGAGTCTACGAGCAGTACTTC. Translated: CASSLGLAGVYEQYF.

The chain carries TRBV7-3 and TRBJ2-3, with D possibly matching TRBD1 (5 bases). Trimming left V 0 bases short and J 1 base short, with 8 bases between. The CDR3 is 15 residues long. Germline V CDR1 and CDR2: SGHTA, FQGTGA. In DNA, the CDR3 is TGTGCCAGCAGCTTAACGGGGCTAGGCACAGATACGCAGTATTTT. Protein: CASSLTGLGTDTQYF.

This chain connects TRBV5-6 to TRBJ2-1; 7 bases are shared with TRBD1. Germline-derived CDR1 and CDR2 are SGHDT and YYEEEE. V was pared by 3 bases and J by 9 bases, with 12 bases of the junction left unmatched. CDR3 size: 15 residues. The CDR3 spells CASSSRQGKNGEQFF. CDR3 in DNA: TGTGCCAGCAGCTCACGACAGGGTAAGAACGGTGAGCAGTTCTTC. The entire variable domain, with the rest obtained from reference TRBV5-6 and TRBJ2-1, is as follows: DAGVTQSPTHLIKTRGQQVTLRCSPKSGHDTVSWYQQALGQGPQFIFQYYEEEERQRGNFPDRFSGHQFPNYSSELNVNALLLGDSALYLCASSSRQGKNGEQFFGPGTRLTVL.

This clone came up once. The CDR3 here is CASSLAGDNEQFF. The CDR3 DNA reads as TGTGCCAGCAGCTTGGCCGGTGACAATGAGCAGTTCTTC. V and J are TRBV5-8 and TRBJ2-1; D unclear. The CDR3 length is 13 residues. CDR1 is SGHTS and CDR2 is YDEGEE in the germline V gene. The germline V and J ends were trimmed by 0 bases and 5 bases, with 6 bases remaining between them.

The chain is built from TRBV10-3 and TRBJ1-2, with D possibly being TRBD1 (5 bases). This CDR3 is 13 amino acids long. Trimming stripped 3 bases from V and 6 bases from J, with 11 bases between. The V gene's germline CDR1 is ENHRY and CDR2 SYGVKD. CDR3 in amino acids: CAISDEQGHGYTF. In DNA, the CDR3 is TGTGCCATCAGTGACGAGCAGGGTCATGGCTACACCTTC.

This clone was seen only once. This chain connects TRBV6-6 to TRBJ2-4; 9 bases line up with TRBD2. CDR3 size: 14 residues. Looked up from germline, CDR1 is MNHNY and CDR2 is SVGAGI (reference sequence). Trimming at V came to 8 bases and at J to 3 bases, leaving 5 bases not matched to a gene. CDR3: CASSASGVKNIQYF. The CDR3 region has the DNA TGTGCCAGCTCGGCTAGCGGGGTCAAAAACATTCAGTACTTC.

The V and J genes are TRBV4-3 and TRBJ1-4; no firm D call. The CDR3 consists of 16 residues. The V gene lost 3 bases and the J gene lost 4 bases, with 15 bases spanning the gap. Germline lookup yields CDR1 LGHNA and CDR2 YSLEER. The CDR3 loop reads CASSQLGGLSNEKLFF. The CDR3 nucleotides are TGCGCCAGCAGCCAGTTGGGAGGGTTGAGTAATGAAAAACTGTTTTTT.

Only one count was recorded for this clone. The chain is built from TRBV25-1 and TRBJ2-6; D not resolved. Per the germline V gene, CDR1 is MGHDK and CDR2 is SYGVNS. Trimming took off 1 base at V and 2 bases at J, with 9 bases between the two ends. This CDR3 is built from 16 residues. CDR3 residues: CASSESLGPGANVLTF. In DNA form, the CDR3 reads TGTGCCAGCAGTGAATCGTTGGGCCCTGGGGCCAACGTCCTGACTTTC.

The CDR3 region is CASSPGLAGGSWDEQFF. In DNA form, the CDR3 reads TGTGCCAGCAGCCCAGGACTAGCGGGGGGAAGTTGGGATGAGCAGTTCTTC. The chain uses TRBV7-9 and TRBJ2-1, with TRBD2 matching 14 bases. V shed 5 bases, J shed 8 bases, and the junction held 11 bases outside the gene matches. Germline CDR1 reads SEHNR; CDR2 reads FQNEAQ (reference sequence). The CDR3 extends over 17 amino acids. Looking up the rest from reference TRBV7-9 and TRBJ2-1 gives the full variable domain: DTGVSQNPRHKITKRGQNVTFRCDPISEHNRLYWYRQTLGQGPEFLTYFQNEAQLEKSRLLSDRFSAERPKGSFSTLEIQRTEQGDSAMYLCASSPGLAGGSWDEQFFGPGTRLTVL.

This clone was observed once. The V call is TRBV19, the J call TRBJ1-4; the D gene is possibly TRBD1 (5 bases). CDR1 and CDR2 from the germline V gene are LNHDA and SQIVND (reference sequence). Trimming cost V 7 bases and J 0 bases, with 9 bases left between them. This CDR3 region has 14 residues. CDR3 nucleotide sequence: TGTGCCAGTACCCGACAGCCAACTAATGAAAAACTGTTTTTT. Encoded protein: CASTRQPTNEKLFF. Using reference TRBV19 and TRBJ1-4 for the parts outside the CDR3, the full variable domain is DGGITQSPKYLFRKEGQNVTLSCEQNLNHDAMYWYRQDPGQGLRLIYYSQIVNDFQKGDIAEGYSVSREKKESFPLTVTSAQKNPTAFYLCASTRQPTNEKLFFGSGTQLSVL.

DNA for the CDR3: TGTGCCATCAGCCGAGGACAACCGTACGAGCAGTACTTC. This translates into CAISRGQPYEQYF. J is TRBJ2-7 and V is TRBV10-3; D is perhaps TRBD1 (5 bases). The CDR3 is 13 residues long. V lost 6 bases and J lost 4, with 13 bases in between. Looked up from germline, CDR1 is ENHRY and CDR2 is SYGVKD.

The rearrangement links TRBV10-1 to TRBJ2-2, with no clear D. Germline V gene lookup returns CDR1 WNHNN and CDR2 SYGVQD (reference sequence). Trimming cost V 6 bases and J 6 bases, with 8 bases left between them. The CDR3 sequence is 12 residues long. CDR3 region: CASSHLAGELFF. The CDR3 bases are TGCGCCAGCAGCCACCTAGCCGGGGAGCTGTTTTTT.

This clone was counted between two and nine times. CDR3 in amino acids: CASSERRTGPGYTEAFF. CDR3 DNA: TGTGCCAGCAGTGAAAGGAGGACAGGACCCGGGTACACTGAAGCTTTCTTT. This chain connects TRBV25-1 to TRBJ1-1, with 7 positions matching TRBD1. The J segment lost 3 bases and the V segment lost 2 bases, leaving 12 bases of the junction unmatched. Germline V gives CDR1 MGHDK, CDR2 SYGVNS. The CDR3 runs 17 residues. Full variable domain (missing parts from reference TRBV25-1 and TRBJ1-1): EADIYQTPRYLVIGTGKKITLECSQTMGHDKMYWYQQDPGMELHLIHYSYGVNSTEKGDLSSESTVSRIRTEHFPLTLESARPSHTSQYLCASSERRTGPGYTEAFFGQGTRLTVV.

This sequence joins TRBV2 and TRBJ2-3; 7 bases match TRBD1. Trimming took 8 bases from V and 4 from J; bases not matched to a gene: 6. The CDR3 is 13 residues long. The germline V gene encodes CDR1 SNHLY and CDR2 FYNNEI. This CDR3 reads CASRDSESDTQYF. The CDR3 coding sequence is TGTGCCAGCCGGGACAGTGAGTCAGATACGCAGTATTTT.

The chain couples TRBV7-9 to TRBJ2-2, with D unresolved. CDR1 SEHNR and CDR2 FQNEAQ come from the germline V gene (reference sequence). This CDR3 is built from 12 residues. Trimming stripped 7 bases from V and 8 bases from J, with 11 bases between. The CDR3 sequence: CASTQEIGELFF. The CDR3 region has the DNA TGTGCCAGCACCCAAGAGATAGGGGAGCTGTTTTTT.

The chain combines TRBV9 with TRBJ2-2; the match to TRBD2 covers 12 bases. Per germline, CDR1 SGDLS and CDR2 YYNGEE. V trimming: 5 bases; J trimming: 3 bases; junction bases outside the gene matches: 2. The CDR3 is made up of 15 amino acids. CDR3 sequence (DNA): TGTGCCAGCAGGACTAGCGGGGGAGACACCGGGGAGCTGTTTTTT. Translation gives CASRTSGGDTGELFF.

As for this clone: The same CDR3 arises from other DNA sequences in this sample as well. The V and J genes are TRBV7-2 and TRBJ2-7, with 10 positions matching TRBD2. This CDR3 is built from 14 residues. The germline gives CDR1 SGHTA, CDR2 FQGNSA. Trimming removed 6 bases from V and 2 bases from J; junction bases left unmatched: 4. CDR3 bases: TGTGCCAGCAGTCCTCTAGCGGGAGCCTACGAGCAGTACTTC. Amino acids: CASSPLAGAYEQYF.

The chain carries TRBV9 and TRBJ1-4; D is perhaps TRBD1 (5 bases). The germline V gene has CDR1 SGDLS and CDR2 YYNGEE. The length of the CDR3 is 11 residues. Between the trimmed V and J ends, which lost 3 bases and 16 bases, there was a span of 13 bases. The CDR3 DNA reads TGTGCCAGCAGCGGCTACAGGTGTGGGTTTTTT. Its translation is CASSGYRCGFF.

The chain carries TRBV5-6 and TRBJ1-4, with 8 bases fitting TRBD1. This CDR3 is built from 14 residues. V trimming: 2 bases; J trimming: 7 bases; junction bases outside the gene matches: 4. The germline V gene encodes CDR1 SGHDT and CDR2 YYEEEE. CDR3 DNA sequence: TGTGCCAGCAGCTTACAGGGGGTGGGTGAAAAACTGTTTTTT. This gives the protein CASSLQGVGEKLFF. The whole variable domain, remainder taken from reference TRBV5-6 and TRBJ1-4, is DAGVTQSPTHLIKTRGQQVTLRCSPKSGHDTVSWYQQALGQGPQFIFQYYEEEERQRGNFPDRFSGHQFPNYSSELNVNALLLGDSALYLCASSLQGVGEKLFFGSGTQLSVL.

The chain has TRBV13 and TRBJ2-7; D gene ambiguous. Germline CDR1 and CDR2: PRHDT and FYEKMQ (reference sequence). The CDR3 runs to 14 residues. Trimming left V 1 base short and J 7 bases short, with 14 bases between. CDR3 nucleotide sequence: TGTGCCAGCAGCTTAGACTCTCTTCGGAGAGAGCAGTACTTC. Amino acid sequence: CASSLDSLRREQYF. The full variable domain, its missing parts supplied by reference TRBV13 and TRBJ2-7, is AAGVIQSPRHLIKEKRETATLKCYPIPRHDTVYWYQQGPGQDPQFLISFYEKMQSDKGSIPDRFSAQQFSDYHSELNMSSLELGDSALYFCASSLDSLRREQYFGPGTRLTVT.

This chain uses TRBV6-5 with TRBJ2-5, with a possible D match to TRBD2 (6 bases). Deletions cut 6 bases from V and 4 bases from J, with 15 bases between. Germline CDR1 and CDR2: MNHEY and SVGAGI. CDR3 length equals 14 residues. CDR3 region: CASRNVGGTETQYF. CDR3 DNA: TGTGCCAGCAGAAACGTTGGGGGGACAGAGACCCAGTACTTC.

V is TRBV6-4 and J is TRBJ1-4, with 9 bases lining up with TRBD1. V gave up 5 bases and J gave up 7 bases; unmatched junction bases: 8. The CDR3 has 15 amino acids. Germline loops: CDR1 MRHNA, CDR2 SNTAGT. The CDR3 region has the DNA TGTGCCAGCAGTACGGGGACAGGGAAAGGTGAAAAACTGTTTTTT. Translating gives CASSTGTGKGEKLFF.

The CDR3 spells CASSSPRTGLNYGYTF. As DNA, the CDR3 is TGTGCCAGCAGCTCCCCCCGGACAGGACTTAACTATGGCTACACCTTC. This rearrangement joins TRBV5-6 to TRBJ1-2, with 7 bases matching TRBD1. Trimming took 3 bases from V and 1 from J; bases not matched to a gene: 9. Per the germline V gene, CDR1 is SGHDT and CDR2 is YYEEEE. The CDR3 runs 16 residues.

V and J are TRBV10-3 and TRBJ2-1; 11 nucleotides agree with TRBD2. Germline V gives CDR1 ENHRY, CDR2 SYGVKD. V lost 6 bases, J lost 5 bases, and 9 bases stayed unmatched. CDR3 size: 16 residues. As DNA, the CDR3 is TGTGCCATCAGCATCCTGGGGACTAGCGGAAACAATGAGCAGTTCTTC. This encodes CAISILGTSGNNEQFF.

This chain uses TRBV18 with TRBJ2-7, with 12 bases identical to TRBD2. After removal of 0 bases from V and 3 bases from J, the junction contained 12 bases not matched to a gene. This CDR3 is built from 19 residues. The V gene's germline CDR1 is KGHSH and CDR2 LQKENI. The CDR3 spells CASSPPPSGRDRGDYEQYF. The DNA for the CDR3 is TGTGCCAGCTCACCACCGCCTAGCGGGAGGGACAGGGGCGACTACGAGCAGTACTTC.

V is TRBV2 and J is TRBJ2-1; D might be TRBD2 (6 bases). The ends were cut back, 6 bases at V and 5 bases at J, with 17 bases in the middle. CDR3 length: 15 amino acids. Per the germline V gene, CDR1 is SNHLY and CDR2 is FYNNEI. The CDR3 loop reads CASSPTSLGNNEQFF. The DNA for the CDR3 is TGTGCCAGCAGCCCCACTAGCCTCGGCAACAATGAGCAGTTCTTC.